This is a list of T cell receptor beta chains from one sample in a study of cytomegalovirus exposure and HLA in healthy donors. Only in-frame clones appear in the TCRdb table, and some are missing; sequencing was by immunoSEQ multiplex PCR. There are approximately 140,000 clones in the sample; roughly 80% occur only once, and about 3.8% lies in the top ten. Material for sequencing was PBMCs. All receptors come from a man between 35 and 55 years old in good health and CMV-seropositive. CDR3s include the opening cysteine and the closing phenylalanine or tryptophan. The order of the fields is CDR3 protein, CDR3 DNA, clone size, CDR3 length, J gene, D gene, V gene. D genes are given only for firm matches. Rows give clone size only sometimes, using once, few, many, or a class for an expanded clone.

CAWSHSPPLAF	TGTGCCTGGAGCCACTCCCCCCCTCTGGCTTTC	NA	11	TRBJ2-6	NA	TRBV30
CASSPSRGRETQYF	TGTGCCAGCAGCCCCTCGAGGGGGCGCGAGACCCAGTACTTC	NA	14	TRBJ2-5	TRBD1	TRBV7-9
CAWRYREGYTF	TGTGCCTGGAGATACAGGGAAGGCTACACCTTC	NA	11	TRBJ1-2	NA	TRBV30
CASSLGTGNYNEQFF	TGCGCCAGCAGCTTGGGTACAGGGAACTACAATGAGCAGTTCTTC	NA	15	TRBJ2-1	NA	TRBV5-1
CAINSGAAFYGYTF	TGTGCCATCAACTCAGGGGCGGCTTTCTATGGCTACACCTTC	NA	14	TRBJ1-2	NA	TRBV10-3
CASSLEGHLYGYTF	TGTGCCAGCAGCTTAGAAGGACACCTCTATGGCTACACCTTC	NA	14	TRBJ1-2	NA	TRBV11-2
CARDRVNTEAFF	TGTGCCCGCGACAGGGTTAACACTGAAGCTTTCTTT	NA	12	TRBJ1-1	TRBD1	TRBV30
CASSLQEYSEAFF	TGTGCCAGCAGCTTACAGGAATACTCTGAAGCTTTCTTT	few	13	TRBJ1-1	NA	TRBV11-3
CASSYGQQETQYF	TGTGCCAGCAGTTATGGTCAGCAAGAGACCCAGTACTTC	NA	13	TRBJ2-5	NA	TRBV6-1
CASSLSAGGYSGELFF	TGTGCCAGCAGTTTATCGGCGGGAGGTTATTCCGGGGAGCTGTTTTTT	NA	16	TRBJ2-2	TRBD2	TRBV27
CASSPGGYQETQYF	TGTGCCAGCAGCCCAGGGGGATATCAAGAGACCCAGTACTTC	NA	14	TRBJ2-5	TRBD1	TRBV7-3
CASSSQMNTEAFF	TGTGCCAGCAGCTCTCAGATGAACACTGAAGCTTTCTTT	NA	13	TRBJ1-1	NA	TRBV7-7
CASTLYPAGELFF	TGTGCCAGCACACTTTATCCTGCCGGGGAGCTGTTTTTT	NA	13	TRBJ2-2	NA	TRBV6-5
CASSLRGTSGRAQNEQFF	TGTGCCAGCAGTTTGAGGGGGACTAGCGGGAGGGCCCAAAATGAGCAGTTCTTC	few	18	TRBJ2-1	TRBD2	TRBV27
CASSLTRGGFLYGYTF	TGTGCCAGCAGTTTAACCCGGGGGGGGTTCCTCTATGGCTATACCTTC	NA	16	TRBJ1-2	NA	TRBV27
CASGLGVASSYEQYF	TGTGCTAGTGGTTTGGGCGTTGCAAGCTCCTACGAGCAGTACTTC	NA	15	TRBJ2-7	NA	TRBV12-5
CASKRDRHYEQYF	TGTGCCAGCAAAAGGGACAGACATTACGAGCAGTACTTC	NA	13	TRBJ2-7	TRBD1	TRBV6-5
CAWSAISNTEAFF	TGTGCCTGGAGTGCTATTTCTAACACTGAAGCTTTCTTT	NA	13	TRBJ1-1	NA	TRBV30
CASSLGAPSYEQYF	TGTGCCAGCAGCTTGGGCGCCCCCTCCTACGAGCAGTACTTC	NA	14	TRBJ2-7	NA	TRBV9
CASSLTGTKNIQYF	TGTGCCAGCAGCTTAACGGGTACCAAAAACATTCAGTACTTC	NA	14	TRBJ2-4	NA	TRBV7-9
CASSPQGGNTEAFF	TGTGCCAGCTCACCCCAGGGGGGTAACACTGAAGCTTTCTTT	NA	14	TRBJ1-1	TRBD1	TRBV18
CASSQGFSGNTIYF	TGTGCCAGTAGTCAGGGGTTCTCTGGAAACACCATATATTTT	NA	14	TRBJ1-3	NA	TRBV19
CASSSPGTSGSSEQFF	TGTGCCAGCAGCTCCCCCGGGACTAGCGGGAGTAGTGAGCAGTTCTTC	NA	16	TRBJ2-1	TRBD2	TRBV7-9
CASSVQVNSNQPQHF	TGTGCCAGCAGCGTACAGGTTAACAGCAATCAGCCCCAGCATTTT	NA	15	TRBJ1-5	NA	TRBV11-2
CASSFSPSSGNTIYF	TGCGCCAGCAGCTTTTCCCCCTCCTCTGGAAACACCATATATTTT	NA	15	TRBJ1-3	NA	TRBV5-1